Below, one TCR beta chain is given with its context. Its specificity is unknown. Losses at the gene ends were 7 bases for V and 6 bases for J; bases not matched to a gene: 8. The CDR3 totals 13 residues. Through a sample-barcoded 5' primer and a J-beta primer mix, a second PCR was run for roughly 7 to 11 cycles. From each sample, at least 2.5 million paired-end reads containing CDR3 were obtained. MiXCR, run by TCRdb on the 5' RACE reads, gives a single entry per CDR3 protein. The data show around 790,000 distinct CDR3 sequences, around two fifths seen once. This record comes from a study of blood T cells in healthy people across ages. Study results and limitations: A roughly linear fall in TCR beta diversity per million T cells was seen with increasing age.

The sequenced sample was blood. The sequence came from a man in his sixties in good health. V is TRBV12-3 or TRBV12-4 and J is TRBJ1-2; TRBD1 aligns across 7 bases. The CDR3 is CASTETGSDGYTF. CDR3 in DNA: TGTGCCAGCACCGAGACAGGGTCCGATGGCTACACCTTC.